These 32 T cell receptor beta chains were all obtained from the same sample, sequenced in a study of cytomegalovirus exposure and HLA in healthy donors. Primers included in the PCR were 60 Vbeta and 13 Jbeta primers. Method: immunoSEQ multiplex PCR; TCRdb's copy keeps in-frame clones and lacks some. The repertoire holds about 150,000 clones, with around 60% as singletons. The specimen sequenced was PBMCs. The source is a woman aged 55-69 years in good health and CMV-seropositive.

The rearrangement joins TRBV9 to TRBJ2-3; TRBD2 might be the D (6 bases). CDR3 length: 14 residues. V gave up 1 base and J gave up 6 bases, with 12 bases separating them. Per germline, CDR1 SGDLS and CDR2 YYNGEE. Here the CDR3 reads CASSVSSGSDTQYF. The CDR3, as DNA: TGTGCCAGCAGCGTATCCAGCGGGTCGGATACGCAGTATTTT.

This chain uses TRBV5-1 with TRBJ2-7; 10 bases are a match to TRBD2. Losses at the gene ends were 4 bases for V and 4 bases for J; bases not matched to a gene: 11. CDR1 is SGHRS and CDR2 is YFSETQ in the germline V gene. CDR3 length equals 16 residues. The CDR3 nucleotides are TGCGCCAGCAGCCTAGGGACTAGCGCCGGTCGGTACGAGCAGTACTTC. Encoded protein: CASSLGTSAGRYEQYF.

Here the CDR3 reads CASSLNPGTEAFF. The CDR3, as DNA: TGTGCCAGCAGCTTAAACCCGGGCACTGAAGCTTTCTTT. The rearrangement uses TRBV7-3 and TRBJ1-1; D gene ambiguous. The V end lost 1 base, the J end lost 4 bases, and 7 bases lay between the germline ends. The CDR3 covers 13 residues. Germline values: CDR1 SGHTA, CDR2 FQGTGA.

The V call is TRBV5-1, the J call TRBJ2-3; D remains unclear. The CDR3 has 16 amino acids. Trimming pared 0 bases from V and 2 bases from J, leaving 13 bases between. Germline V gene sequence: CDR1 SGHRS, CDR2 YFSETQ. The CDR3 DNA is TGCGCCAGCAGCTTGGGAACTAAGCCGTTCACAGATACGCAGTATTTT. The encoded protein is CASSLGTKPFTDTQYF.

Written as DNA, the CDR3 is TGTGCCAGCAGCTTAACCGGGCTAGCGGGAGAAGAGCAGTTCTTC. As protein: CASSLTGLAGEEQFF. The chain has TRBV7-3 and TRBJ2-1; 10 bases are a match to TRBD2. With V trimmed by 0 bases and J by 10 bases, 6 bases remained unmatched. The CDR3 runs 15 residues. Germline V gene sequence: CDR1 SGHTA, CDR2 FQGTGA.

On this clone: A read error may account for a junction end that differs from germline. J is TRBJ1-5 and V is TRBV7-8; TRBD1 aligns across 7 bases. Germline V gene data show CDR1 as SGHVS and CDR2 as FQNEAQ. The CDR3 is 14 amino acids. CDR3 DNA sequence: TGTGCCAGCGGCTTGGGGGACAGATATCAGCCCCAGCATTTT. Translating gives CASGLGDRYQPQHF.

The table lists this clone with a few counts. The rearrangement links TRBV11-3 to TRBJ2-1; 13 nucleotides line up with TRBD2. The CDR3 runs 18 residues. Germline trimming cut 4 bases from V and 0 bases from J; bases unmatched to any gene: 6. Germline-derived CDR1 and CDR2 are SGHNT and YENEEA. The CDR3 DNA sequence: TGTGCCAGCAGCTCGGGACTAGCGGGATCGAGCTCCTACAATGAGCAGTTCTTC. It codes for CASSSGLAGSSSYNEQFF.

J is TRBJ1-2 and V is TRBV5-1, with 9 bases matching TRBD1. This CDR3 is built from 16 residues. J was trimmed by 7 bases and V by 4 bases; bases with no gene match: 14. CDR1 and CDR2 (germline): SGHRS, YFSETQ. The CDR3 region is CASSLLQGAGPLGYTF. DNA of the CDR3: TGCGCCAGCAGCCTCTTACAGGGGGCAGGCCCCCTTGGCTACACCTTC.

This sequence joins TRBV5-1 and TRBJ2-7; 8 bases agree with TRBD1. Trimming took 4 bases from V and 3 from J; bases not matched to a gene: 9. CDR1 and CDR2 from the germline V gene are SGHRS and YFSETQ. The CDR3 has 15 residues. CDR3 region: CASSIRGTGNYEQYF. The CDR3, as DNA: TGCGCCAGCAGCATACGTGGGACAGGAAACTACGAGCAGTACTTC.

The genes are TRBV5-6 and TRBJ1-4; possible D gene TRBD1, 5 bases. Looked up from germline, CDR1 is SGHDT and CDR2 is YYEEEE. CDR3 length equals 13 residues. V was shortened by 4 bases and J by 7 bases, with 11 bases between the two germline ends. For the CDR3, the DNA is TGTGCCAGCAGCACCTGGGGGGGTGAAAAACTGTTTTTT. Protein product: CASSTWGGEKLFF.

The rearrangement uses TRBV2 and TRBJ2-7; 12 positions match TRBD2. The junction had 9 bases not matched to a gene; V was cut back by 6 bases and J by 9 bases. This CDR3 is 14 amino acids long. Germline-derived CDR1 and CDR2 are SNHLY and FYNNEI. The CDR3, as DNA: TGTGCCAGCAGCCGACAGGGGGGACTAGCGGGGCAGTACTTC. The encoded protein is CASSRQGGLAGQYF.

This rearrangement joins TRBV30 to TRBJ1-5, with 7 positions matching TRBD1. This CDR3 is 13 amino acids long. Trimming at V came to 2 bases and at J to 6 bases, leaving 4 bases not matched to a gene. Per the germline V gene, CDR1 is GTSNPN and CDR2 is SVGIG (reference sequence). In nucleotides, the CDR3 is TGTGCCTGGAGTAGACAGGGTCCTCAGCCCCAGCATTTT. This encodes CAWSRQGPQPQHF.

The CDR3 coding sequence is TGTGCCAGTAGTAGGACGGGGGGCCTCAATGAAAAACTGTTTTTT. Protein: CASSRTGGLNEKLFF. This chain links TRBV19 with TRBJ1-4, with D possibly matching TRBD1 (6 bases). Germline V gene data show CDR1 as LNHDA and CDR2 as SQIVND (reference sequence). The CDR3 has 15 amino acids. Trimming left V 4 bases short and J 5 bases short, with 14 bases between.

The chain combines TRBV9 with TRBJ1-1; 7 bases fit TRBD1. The CDR3 totals 15 residues. With V trimmed by 2 bases and J by 5 bases, 9 bases remained unmatched. The V gene's germline CDR1 is SGDLS and CDR2 YYNGEE. The DNA for the CDR3 is TGTGCCAGCAGCGTCCAGGGGGGAGGAGGTACTGAAGCTTTCTTT. This codes for CASSVQGGGGTEAFF. Full variable domain (rest looked up from reference TRBV9 and TRBJ1-1): DSGVTQTPKHLITATGQRVTLRCSPRSGDLSVYWYQQSLDQGLQFLIQYYNGEERAKGNILERFSAQQFPDLHSELNLSSLELGDSALYFCASSVQGGGGTEAFFGQGTRLTVV.

This clone was observed a few times. The chain is built from TRBV9 and TRBJ2-1; 7 bases are a match to TRBD2. Germline lookup yields CDR1 SGDLS and CDR2 YYNGEE. CDR3 size: 14 residues. V lost 0 bases, J lost 7 bases, and 4 bases stayed unmatched. The CDR3: CASSVGGGWNEQFF. For the CDR3, the DNA is TGTGCCAGCAGCGTAGGGGGGGGGTGGAATGAGCAGTTCTTC.

The V and J genes are TRBV5-1 and TRBJ2-5; 8 bases are shared with TRBD1. CDR1 and CDR2 (germline): SGHRS, YFSETQ. The CDR3 length is 14 residues. V gave up 3 bases and J gave up 5 bases; unmatched junction bases: 6. In DNA, the CDR3 is TGCGCCAGCAGCTCTTCAGGGGGCTTGGAGACCCAGTACTTC. Its protein is CASSSSGGLETQYF. Filled out from reference TRBV5-1 and TRBJ2-5, the complete variable domain reads KAGVTQTPRYLIKTRGQQVTLSCSPISGHRSVSWYQQTPGQGLQFLFEYFSETQRNKGNFPGRFSGRQFSNSRSEMNVSTLELGDSALYLCASSSSGGLETQYFGPGTRLLVL.

This chain connects TRBV28 to TRBJ2-5; 7 bases line up with TRBD2. The V gene end was trimmed by 6 bases and the J gene end by 5 bases; junction bases not matched to a gene: 12. The germline gives CDR1 MDHEN, CDR2 SYDVKM. The CDR3 extends over 15 amino acids. CDR3 residues: CASSHTSVKGETQYF. The CDR3 bases are TGTGCCAGCAGCCACACTAGCGTAAAGGGGGAGACCCAGTACTTC.

This clone was seen a handful of times. The chain combines TRBV27 with TRBJ2-2, with 8 bases that match TRBD1. J was trimmed by 2 bases and V by 2 bases; bases with no gene match: 7. The CDR3 totals 17 residues. CDR1 and CDR2 from the germline V gene are MNHEY and SMNVEV (reference sequence). As DNA, the CDR3 is TGTGCCAGCAGTTTAGGCCCCGGACAGGGCAACACCGGGGAGCTGTTTTTT. Translating gives CASSLGPGQGNTGELFF.

V and J are TRBV30 and TRBJ1-1; no clear D. Germline V CDR1 and CDR2: GTSNPN, SVGIG (reference sequence). The ends were cut back, 3 bases at V and 10 bases at J, with 18 bases in the middle. The CDR3 is 13 amino acids. CDR3 coding DNA: TGTGCCTGGAGGTATGTGGAGGGCGGGCGAGCTTTCTTT. Encoded protein: CAWRYVEGGRAFF. The full variable domain, rest sourced from reference TRBV30 and TRBJ1-1, is SQTIHQWPATLVQPVGSPLSLECTVEGTSNPNLYWYRQAAGRGLQLLFYSVGIGQISSEVPQNLSASRPQDRQFILSSKKLLLSDSGFYLCAWRYVEGGRAFFGQGTRLTVV.

The CDR3 DNA sequence: TGTGCCAGCAGCCTACAGGGTGAGGTTTCACCCCTCCACTTT. Encoded protein: CASSLQGEVSPLHF. The rearrangement joins TRBV5-4 to TRBJ1-6, with TRBD1 as a possible D gene (6 bases). In germline, CDR1 is SGHNT, CDR2 YYREEE (reference sequence). The CDR3 sequence is 14 residues long. With 4 bases removed from V and 9 bases from J, the gap between germline ends came to 14 bases.

In its sample, this clone was seen a few times. The chain is built from TRBV5-1 and TRBJ2-1; D is ambiguous. From germline, CDR1 is SGHRS and CDR2 YFSETQ. The CDR3 contains 11 residues. With 4 bases removed from V and 8 bases from J, the gap between germline ends came to 7 bases. This chain's CDR3 is CASSQTYEQFF. CDR3 DNA: TGCGCCAGCAGCCAAACATATGAGCAGTTCTTC.

The chain is built from TRBV6-6 and TRBJ1-1; TRBD1 might be the D (5 bases). The CDR3 runs 13 residues. Trimming took 8 bases from V and 2 from J, leaving 12 bases between them. Germline loops: CDR1 MNHNY, CDR2 SVGAGI (reference sequence). The CDR3 protein is CASGASLNTEAFF. CDR3 DNA: TGTGCCAGCGGGGCCAGCCTAAACACTGAAGCTTTCTTT.

This clone was detected a few times. CDR3: CASSASGGLNTGELFF. The CDR3 DNA follows: TGCGCCAGCAGCGCTAGCGGGGGTCTTAACACCGGGGAGCTGTTTTTT. The chain combines TRBV5-1 with TRBJ2-2, with 10 bases aligning to TRBD2. CDR3 length: 16 amino acids. V was clipped by 4 bases and J by 2 bases; unmatched bases: 5. Germline CDR1 reads SGHRS; CDR2 reads YFSETQ.

The rearrangement uses TRBV2 and TRBJ1-3, with 8 bases matching TRBD1. The junction had 11 bases not matched to a gene; V was cut back by 5 bases and J by 8 bases. Germline V lookup: CDR1 SNHLY, CDR2 FYNNEI. The CDR3 totals 15 residues. CDR3 sequence reads: CASSSLDREGDTIYF. CDR3 coding DNA: TGTGCCAGCAGTTCCCTGGACAGGGAGGGGGACACCATATATTTT.

This chain uses TRBV5-1 with TRBJ2-7, with D perhaps matching TRBD2 (7 bases). This CDR3 spans 16 amino acids. The germline V gene encodes CDR1 SGHRS and CDR2 YFSETQ. The ends were cut back, 0 bases at V and 2 bases at J, with 15 bases in the middle. The CDR3 reads CASSLVRGDNPYEQYF. CDR3 in DNA: TGCGCCAGCAGCTTGGTACGGGGGGACAACCCCTACGAGCAGTACTTC.

The rearrangement uses TRBV7-2 and TRBJ2-1; 10 bases are shared with TRBD2. The CDR3 contains 15 residues. Germline CDR1 and CDR2: SGHTA and FQGNSA. With 3 bases clipped from V and 3 bases from J, the junction kept 2 bases outside the gene matches. The CDR3 region has the DNA TGTGCCAGCAGCTTGACTAGCGGGTTCTACAATGAGCAGTTCTTC. It specifies CASSLTSGFYNEQFF.

This chain's CDR3 is CASSLGGANTGELFF. The CDR3 nucleotides read TGTGCCAGCAGTTTAGGGGGCGCCAACACCGGGGAGCTGTTTTTT. The rearrangement joins TRBV2 to TRBJ2-2, with 7 bases identical to TRBD1. This CDR3 comprises 15 residues. The ends lost 5 bases at V and 2 bases at J; junction bases unmatched: 5. CDR1 and CDR2 from the germline V gene are SNHLY and FYNNEI.

For the CDR3, the DNA is TGTGCCAGCAGCGTAGGAGGGGGAACCACAGATACGCAGTATTTT. Amino acids: CASSVGGGTTDTQYF. The rearrangement joins TRBV9 to TRBJ2-3; D is perhaps TRBD1 (6 bases). Trimming removed 0 bases at V and 2 bases at J, with 10 bases between. The CDR3 is made up of 15 amino acids. CDR1 SGDLS and CDR2 YYNGEE come from the germline V gene. The whole variable domain, remainder taken from reference TRBV9 and TRBJ2-3, is DSGVTQTPKHLITATGQRVTLRCSPRSGDLSVYWYQQSLDQGLQFLIQYYNGEERAKGNILERFSAQQFPDLHSELNLSSLELGDSALYFCASSVGGGTTDTQYFGPGTRLTVL.

The chain combines TRBV7-8 with TRBJ2-2, with D uncertain. V lost 0 bases to trimming and J lost 4 bases, with 3 bases between them. Per the germline V gene, CDR1 is SGHVS and CDR2 is FQNEAQ. The CDR3 is 13 amino acids. The CDR3 loop is CASSLAATGELFF. Written as DNA, the CDR3 is TGTGCCAGCAGCTTAGCGGCCACCGGGGAGCTGTTTTTT.

The J gene is TRBJ1-2, the V gene TRBV4-3; TRBD1 might be the D (5 bases). The germline CDR1 and CDR2 sequences are LGHNA and YSLEER. The CDR3 runs 14 residues. V was cut by 3 bases and J by 4 bases, with 12 bases left in between. Written as DNA, the CDR3 is TGCGCCAGCAGCCATCAGGGTGGTACCTATGGCTACACCTTC. This codes for CASSHQGGTYGYTF.

The chain uses TRBV27 and TRBJ2-1, with 7 bases aligning to TRBD2. CDR3 size: 16 residues. Germline V lookup: CDR1 MNHEY, CDR2 SMNVEV (reference sequence). With 2 bases clipped from V and 9 bases from J, the junction kept 13 bases outside the gene matches. CDR3 DNA sequence: TGTGCCAGCAGTTTAGTGGGTCTGGCGGGAGCAGGTGAGCAGTTCTTC. Its translation is CASSLVGLAGAGEQFF.

This chain links TRBV5-6 with TRBJ2-3, with 7 bases identical to TRBD2. Germline-derived CDR1 and CDR2 are SGHDT and YYEEEE. Trimming removed 4 bases from V and 3 bases from J; junction bases left unmatched: 11. The CDR3 runs 16 residues. Here the CDR3 DNA reads TGTGCCAGCAGCATCGGACTAGACAGTTCGACAGATACGCAGTATTTT. It codes for CASSIGLDSSTDTQYF. The variable domain in full, completed from reference TRBV5-6 and TRBJ2-3, reads DAGVTQSPTHLIKTRGQQVTLRCSPKSGHDTVSWYQQALGQGPQFIFQYYEEEERQRGNFPDRFSGHQFPNYSSELNVNALLLGDSALYLCASSIGLDSSTDTQYFGPGTRLTVL.